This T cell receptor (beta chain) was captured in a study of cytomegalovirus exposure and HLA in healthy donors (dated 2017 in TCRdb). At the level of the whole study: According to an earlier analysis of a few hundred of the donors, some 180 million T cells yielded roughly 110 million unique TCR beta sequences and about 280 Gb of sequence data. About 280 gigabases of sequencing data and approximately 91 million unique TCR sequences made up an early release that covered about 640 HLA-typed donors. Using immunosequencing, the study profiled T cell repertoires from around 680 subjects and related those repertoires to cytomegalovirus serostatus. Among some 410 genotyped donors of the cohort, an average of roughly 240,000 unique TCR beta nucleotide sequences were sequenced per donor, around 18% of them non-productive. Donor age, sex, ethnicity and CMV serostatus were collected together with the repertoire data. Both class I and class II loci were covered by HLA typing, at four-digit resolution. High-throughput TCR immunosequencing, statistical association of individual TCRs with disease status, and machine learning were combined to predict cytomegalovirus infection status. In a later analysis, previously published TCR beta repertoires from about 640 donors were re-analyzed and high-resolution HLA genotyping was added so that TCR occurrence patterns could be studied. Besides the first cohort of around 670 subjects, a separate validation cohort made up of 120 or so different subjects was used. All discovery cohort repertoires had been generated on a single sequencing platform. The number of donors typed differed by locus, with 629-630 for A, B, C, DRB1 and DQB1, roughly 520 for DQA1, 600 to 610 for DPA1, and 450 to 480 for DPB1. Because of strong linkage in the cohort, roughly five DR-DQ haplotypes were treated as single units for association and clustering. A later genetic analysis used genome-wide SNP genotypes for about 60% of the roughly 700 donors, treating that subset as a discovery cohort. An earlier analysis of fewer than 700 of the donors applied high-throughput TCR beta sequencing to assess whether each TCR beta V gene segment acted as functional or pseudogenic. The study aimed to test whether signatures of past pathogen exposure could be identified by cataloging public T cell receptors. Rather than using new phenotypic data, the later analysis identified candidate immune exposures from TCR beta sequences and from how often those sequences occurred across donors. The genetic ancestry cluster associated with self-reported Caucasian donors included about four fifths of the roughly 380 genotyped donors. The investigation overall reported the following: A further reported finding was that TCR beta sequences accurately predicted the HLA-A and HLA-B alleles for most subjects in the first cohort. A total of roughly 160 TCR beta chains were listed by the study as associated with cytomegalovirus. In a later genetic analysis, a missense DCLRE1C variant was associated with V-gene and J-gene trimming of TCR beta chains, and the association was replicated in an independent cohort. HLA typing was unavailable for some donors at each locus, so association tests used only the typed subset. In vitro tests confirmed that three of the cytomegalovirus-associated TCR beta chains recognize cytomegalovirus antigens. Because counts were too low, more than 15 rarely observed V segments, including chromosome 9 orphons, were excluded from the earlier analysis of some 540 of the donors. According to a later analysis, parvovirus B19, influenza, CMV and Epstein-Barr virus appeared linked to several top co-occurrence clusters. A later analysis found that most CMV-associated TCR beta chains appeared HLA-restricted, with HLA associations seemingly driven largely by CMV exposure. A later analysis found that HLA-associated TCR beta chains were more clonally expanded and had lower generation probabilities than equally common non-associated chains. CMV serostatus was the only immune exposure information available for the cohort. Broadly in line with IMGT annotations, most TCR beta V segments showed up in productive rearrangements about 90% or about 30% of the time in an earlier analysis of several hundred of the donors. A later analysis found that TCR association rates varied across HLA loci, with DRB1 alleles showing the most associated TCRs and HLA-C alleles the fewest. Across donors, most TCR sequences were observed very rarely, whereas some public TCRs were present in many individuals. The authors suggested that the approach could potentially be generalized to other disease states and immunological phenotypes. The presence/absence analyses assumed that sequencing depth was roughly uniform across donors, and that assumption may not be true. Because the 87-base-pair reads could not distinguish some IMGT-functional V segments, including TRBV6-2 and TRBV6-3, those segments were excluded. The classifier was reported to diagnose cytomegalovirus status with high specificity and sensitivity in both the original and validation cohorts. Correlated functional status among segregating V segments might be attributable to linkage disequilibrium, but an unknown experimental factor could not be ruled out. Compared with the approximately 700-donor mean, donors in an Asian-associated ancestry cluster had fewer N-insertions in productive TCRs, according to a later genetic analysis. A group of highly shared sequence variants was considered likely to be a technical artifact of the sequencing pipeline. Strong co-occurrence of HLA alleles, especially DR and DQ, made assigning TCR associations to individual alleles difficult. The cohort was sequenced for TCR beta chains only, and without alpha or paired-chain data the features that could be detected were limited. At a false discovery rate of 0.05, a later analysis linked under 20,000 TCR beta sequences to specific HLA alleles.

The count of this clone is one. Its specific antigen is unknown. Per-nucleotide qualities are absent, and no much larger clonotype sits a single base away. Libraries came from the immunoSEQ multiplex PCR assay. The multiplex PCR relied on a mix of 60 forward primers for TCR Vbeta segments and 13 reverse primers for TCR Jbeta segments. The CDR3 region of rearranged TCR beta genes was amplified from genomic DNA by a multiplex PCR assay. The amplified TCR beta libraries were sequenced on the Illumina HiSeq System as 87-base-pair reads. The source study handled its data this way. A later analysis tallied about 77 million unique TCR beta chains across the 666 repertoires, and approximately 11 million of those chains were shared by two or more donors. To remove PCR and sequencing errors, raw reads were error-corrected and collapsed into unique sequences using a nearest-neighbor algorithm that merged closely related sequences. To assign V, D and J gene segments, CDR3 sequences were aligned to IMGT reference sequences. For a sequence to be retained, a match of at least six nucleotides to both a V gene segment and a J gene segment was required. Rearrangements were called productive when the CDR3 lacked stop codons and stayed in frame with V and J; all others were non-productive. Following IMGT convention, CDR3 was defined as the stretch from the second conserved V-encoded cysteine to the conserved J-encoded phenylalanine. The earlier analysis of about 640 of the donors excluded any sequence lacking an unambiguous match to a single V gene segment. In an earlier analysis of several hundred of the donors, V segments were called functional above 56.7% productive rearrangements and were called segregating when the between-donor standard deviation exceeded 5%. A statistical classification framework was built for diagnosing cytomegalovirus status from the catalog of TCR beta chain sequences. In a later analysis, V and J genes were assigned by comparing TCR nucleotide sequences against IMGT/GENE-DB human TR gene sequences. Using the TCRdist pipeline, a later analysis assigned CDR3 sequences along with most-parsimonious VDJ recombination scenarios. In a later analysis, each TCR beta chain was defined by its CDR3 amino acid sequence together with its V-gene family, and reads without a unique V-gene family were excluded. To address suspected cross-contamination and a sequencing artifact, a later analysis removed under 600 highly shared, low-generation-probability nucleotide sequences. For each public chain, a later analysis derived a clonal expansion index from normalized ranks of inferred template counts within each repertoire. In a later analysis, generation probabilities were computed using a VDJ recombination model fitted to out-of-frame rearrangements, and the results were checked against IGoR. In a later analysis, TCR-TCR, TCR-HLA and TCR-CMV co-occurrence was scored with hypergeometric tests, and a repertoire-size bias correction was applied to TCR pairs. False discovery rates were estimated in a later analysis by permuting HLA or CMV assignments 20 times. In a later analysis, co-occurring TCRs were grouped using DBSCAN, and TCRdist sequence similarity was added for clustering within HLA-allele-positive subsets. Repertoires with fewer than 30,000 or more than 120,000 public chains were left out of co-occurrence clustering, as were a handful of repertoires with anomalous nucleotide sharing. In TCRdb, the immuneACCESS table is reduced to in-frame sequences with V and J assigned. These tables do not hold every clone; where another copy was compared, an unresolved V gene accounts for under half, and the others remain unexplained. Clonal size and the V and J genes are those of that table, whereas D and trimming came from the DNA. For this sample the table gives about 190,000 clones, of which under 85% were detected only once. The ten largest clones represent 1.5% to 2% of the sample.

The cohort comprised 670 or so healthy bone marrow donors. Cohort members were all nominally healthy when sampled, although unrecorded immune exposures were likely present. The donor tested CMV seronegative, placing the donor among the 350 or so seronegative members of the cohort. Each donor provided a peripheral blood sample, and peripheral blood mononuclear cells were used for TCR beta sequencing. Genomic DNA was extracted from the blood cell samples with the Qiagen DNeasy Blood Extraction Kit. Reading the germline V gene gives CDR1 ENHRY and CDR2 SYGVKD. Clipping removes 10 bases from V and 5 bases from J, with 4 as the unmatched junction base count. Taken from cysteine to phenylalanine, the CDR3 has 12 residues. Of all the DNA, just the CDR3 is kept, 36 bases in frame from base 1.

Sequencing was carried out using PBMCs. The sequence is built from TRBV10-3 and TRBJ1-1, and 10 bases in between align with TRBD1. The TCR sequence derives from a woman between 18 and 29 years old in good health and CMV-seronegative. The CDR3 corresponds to CATGTGETEAFF. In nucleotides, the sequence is TGTGCCACCGGGACAGGGGAGACTGAAGCTTTCTTT.